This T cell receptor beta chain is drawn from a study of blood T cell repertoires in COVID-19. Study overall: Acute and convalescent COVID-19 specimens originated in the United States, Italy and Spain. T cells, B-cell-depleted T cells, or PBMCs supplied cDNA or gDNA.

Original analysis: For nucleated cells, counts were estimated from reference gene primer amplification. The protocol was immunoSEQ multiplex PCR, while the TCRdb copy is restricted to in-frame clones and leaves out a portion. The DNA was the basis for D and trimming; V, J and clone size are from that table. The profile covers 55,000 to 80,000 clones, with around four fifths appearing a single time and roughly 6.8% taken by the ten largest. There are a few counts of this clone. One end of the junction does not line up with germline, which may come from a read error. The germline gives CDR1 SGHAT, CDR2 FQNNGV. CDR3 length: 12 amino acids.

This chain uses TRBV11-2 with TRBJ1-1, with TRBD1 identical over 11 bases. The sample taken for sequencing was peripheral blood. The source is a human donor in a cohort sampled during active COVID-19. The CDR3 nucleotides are TGTGCCAGCAGCCTTGGGACAGGGGGGCGAATCTTT. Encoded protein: CASSLGTGGRIF.